This entry lists 17 T cell receptor beta chains sequenced from one sample in a study of radiation and T cells in renal cell carcinoma. Time point: blood 4 weeks post-SBRT, at nephrectomy. Regarding treatment: 15 Gy SBRT to primary tumor, nephrectomy 4 weeks later. TCRdb's table, derived via immunoSEQ multiplex PCR, lists solely in-frame clones and lacks some. In the table there are about 90,000 clones, roughly 82% of which are singletons. The sequenced sample was blood, obtained from a patient whose treatment included radiotherapy and nephrectomy. The origin of the receptors is a man in his sixties with renal cell carcinoma.

The V call is TRBV10-3, the J call TRBJ1-5; no clear D gene. The CDR3 covers 13 residues. Trimming left V 6 bases short and J 0 bases short, with 6 bases between. The germline V gene encodes CDR1 ENHRY and CDR2 SYGVKD. The CDR3 nucleotides read TGTGCCATCAGCCCGGATAGCAATCAGCCCCAGCATTTT. Its translation: CAISPDSNQPQHF.

The rearrangement links TRBV18 to TRBJ2-7; TRBD2 matches at 8 bases. The CDR3 loop spans 16 amino acids. Germline CDR1 KGHSH, CDR2 LQKENI. Unmatched junction bases numbered 13, after V lost 5 bases and J lost 4 bases. The DNA for the CDR3 is TGTGCCAGCTCAATTCGGACTAGCTTCGGGCCATACGAGCAGTACTTC. Translating it yields CASSIRTSFGPYEQYF. Complete variable domain (other parts from reference TRBV18 and TRBJ2-7): NAGVMQNPRHLVRRRGQEARLRCSPMKGHSHVYWYRQLPEEGLKFMVYLQKENIIDESGMPKERFSAEFPKEGPSILRIQQVVRGDSAAYFCASSIRTSFGPYEQYFGPGTRLTVT.

V gene TRBV6-5 combines with J gene TRBJ2-3, with D perhaps TRBD1 (5 bases). Trimming left V 6 bases short and J 6 bases short, with 19 bases between. From germline, CDR1 is MNHEY and CDR2 SVGAGI. This CDR3 comprises 15 residues. Here the CDR3 DNA reads TGTGCCAGCAGCCCATCTGGGGCGAGTGGGGATACGCAGTATTTT. Its translation: CASSPSGASGDTQYF.

The gene calls are TRBV5-1 and TRBJ2-5; D is possibly TRBD1 (5 bases). The CDR3 contains 16 residues. V lost 0 bases to trimming and J lost 4 bases, with 16 bases between them. Germline CDR1 reads SGHRS; CDR2 reads YFSETQ. Here the CDR3 DNA reads TGCGCCAGCAGCTTGGCCGAGAAAGGGGTCCGAGAGACCCAGTACTTC. Translating gives CASSLAEKGVRETQYF.

This chain links TRBV7-8 with TRBJ2-3; D is unresolved. The CDR3 length is 14 residues. CDR1 is SGHVS and CDR2 is FQNEAQ in the germline V gene. V was shortened by 5 bases and J by 4 bases, with 13 bases between the two germline ends. The CDR3, as DNA: TGTGCCAGCAGCCAGAGTTGGGGTCCAGATACGCAGTATTTT. It translates to CASSQSWGPDTQYF. Drawing the rest from reference TRBV7-8 and TRBJ2-3, the complete variable domain is GAGVSQSPRYKVAKRGQDVALRCDPISGHVSLFWYQQALGQGPEFLTYFQNEAQLDKSGLPSDRFFAERPEGSVSTLKIQRTQQEDSAVYLCASSQSWGPDTQYFGPGTRLTVL.

The chain has TRBV30 and TRBJ2-1; no clear D gene. V was shortened by 1 base and J by 6 bases, with 10 bases between the two germline ends. CDR1 and CDR2 from the germline V gene are GTSNPN and SVGIG (reference sequence). This CDR3 region has 13 residues. CDR3 residues: CAWSGTRGNEQFF. CDR3 DNA: TGTGCCTGGAGTGGGACCCGAGGCAATGAGCAGTTCTTC.

In its sample, this clone was seen many times. The gene calls are TRBV21-1 and TRBJ1-5. TRBV21-1 is a listed pseudogene. The CDR3 covers 16 residues. CDR3 sequence reads: CASSKEGGELDQPQHF. The CDR3 nucleotides are TGTGCCAGCAGCAAAGAGGGAGGGGAGTTGGATCAGCCCCAGCATTTT.

The V gene is TRBV6-5, the J gene TRBJ1-1; D is unclear. With 2 bases removed from V and 12 bases from J, the gap between germline ends came to 16 bases. The V gene's germline CDR1 is MNHEY and CDR2 SVGAGI. This CDR3 spans 13 amino acids. CDR3 sequence: CASSYQVRQATFF. The CDR3 coding sequence is TGTGCCAGCAGTTACCAGGTCAGGCAGGCAACTTTCTTT.

The chain joins TRBV21-1 to TRBJ2-5; the listed D gene, TRBD2, was not tested against the DNA. Matching the DNA end better, TRBJ2-7 makes the J call doubtful. TRBV21-1 is annotated as a pseudogene. The CDR3 is 11 residues long. CDR3 DNA sequence: TGTGCCAGCAGCAAAACCTACGAGCAGTACTTC. Its protein product is CASSKTYEQYF.

This clone was detected ten times or more. J is TRBJ2-2 and V is TRBV7-8; 11 bases map to TRBD2. Germline values: CDR1 SGHVS, CDR2 FQNEAQ. The CDR3 has 14 amino acids. V shed 4 bases, J shed 6 bases, and the junction held 1 base outside the gene matches. The CDR3 loop reads CASSSTSGAGELFF. The CDR3 bases are TGTGCCAGCAGCTCGACTAGCGGGGCCGGGGAGCTGTTTTTT.

The chain recombines TRBV30 with TRBJ2-7; D not resolved. Looked up from germline, CDR1 is GTSNPN and CDR2 is SVGIG (reference sequence). V lost 1 base to trimming and J lost 7 bases, with 8 bases between them. The CDR3 runs 11 residues. CDR3 sequence reads: CAWSDPGEQYF. Here the CDR3 DNA reads TGTGCCTGGAGTGACCCTGGGGAGCAGTACTTC.

This clone occurred once. The chain joins TRBV29-1 to TRBJ2-5; maybe TRBD2 (6 bases). The V end was cut by 1 base, the J end by 5 bases, with 20 bases between. CDR1 SQVTM and CDR2 ANQGSEA come from the germline V gene. The CDR3 has 16 residues. CDR3 bases: TGCAGCGTTGAAGCTTCCAAGCTTATACGGGGGGAGACCCAGTACTTC. Its protein product is CSVEASKLIRGETQYF.

The chain combines TRBV9 with TRBJ2-3; D is undetermined. V gave up 1 base and J gave up 2 bases, with 23 bases separating them. Germline CDR1 reads SGDLS; CDR2 reads YYNGEE. The length of the CDR3 is 19 residues. In nucleotides, the CDR3 is TGTGCCAGCAGCGTAAACCCGCAGGAGCCCCTGGTTCCCACAGATACGCAGTATTTT. Translation gives CASSVNPQEPLVPTDTQYF.

The CDR3 sequence is CSARFEGGYTF. In nucleotides, the CDR3 is TGCAGTGCTAGATTTGAGGGCGGCTACACCTTC. The chain carries TRBV20-1 and TRBJ1-2; D unclear. Trimming removed 2 bases from V and 8 bases from J, with 9 bases in between. Germline loops: CDR1 DFQATT, CDR2 SNEGSKA (reference sequence). The CDR3 spans 11 residues.

The rearrangement joins TRBV10-3 to TRBJ2-5, with 9 bases lining up with TRBD2. The V and J ends lost 10 bases and 4 bases, in that order; junction bases with no gene match: 16. The CDR3 spans 16 residues. Germline values: CDR1 ENHRY, CDR2 SYGVKD. CDR3 protein: CATRTSGPGLGETQYF. The CDR3 nucleotides are TGTGCCACCAGAACTAGCGGGCCGGGTCTGGGAGAGACCCAGTACTTC.

This clone was counted a few times. This chain uses TRBV5-4 with TRBJ1-2; 7 bases are a match to TRBD1. CDR1 is SGHNT and CDR2 is YYREEE in the germline V gene (reference sequence). This CDR3 spans 13 amino acids. V gave up 3 bases and J gave up 6 bases; unmatched junction bases: 5. The DNA for the CDR3 is TGTGCCAGCAGCTATACAGGGGATAATGGCTACACCTTC. It yields the protein CASSYTGDNGYTF.

V and J are TRBV5-1 and TRBJ2-2; TRBD2 matches at 8 bases. Germline CDR1 and CDR2: SGHRS and YFSETQ. V was clipped by 1 base and J by 8 bases; unmatched bases: 10. The CDR3 is 16 residues long. The CDR3 sequence: CASSLFRGAGEGELFF. The DNA for the CDR3 is TGCGCCAGCAGCTTGTTCCGTGGAGCGGGAGAAGGGGAGCTGTTTTTT. The full variable domain, rest sourced from reference TRBV5-1 and TRBJ2-2, is KAGVTQTPRYLIKTRGQQVTLSCSPISGHRSVSWYQQTPGQGLQFLFEYFSETQRNKGNFPGRFSGRQFSNSRSEMNVSTLELGDSALYLCASSLFRGAGEGELFFGEGSRLTVL.